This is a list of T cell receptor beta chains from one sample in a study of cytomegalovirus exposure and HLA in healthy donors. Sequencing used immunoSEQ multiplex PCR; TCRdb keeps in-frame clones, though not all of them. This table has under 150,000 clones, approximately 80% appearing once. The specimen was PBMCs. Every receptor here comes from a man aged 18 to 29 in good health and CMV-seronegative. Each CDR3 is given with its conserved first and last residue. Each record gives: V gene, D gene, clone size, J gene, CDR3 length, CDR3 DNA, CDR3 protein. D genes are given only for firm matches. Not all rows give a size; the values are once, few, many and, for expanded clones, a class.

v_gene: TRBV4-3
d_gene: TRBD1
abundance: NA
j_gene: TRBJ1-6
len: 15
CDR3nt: TGCGCCAGCAGCAGGACAGGGGCTAATAATTCCCCCCTCCACTTT
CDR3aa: CASSRTGANNSPLHF

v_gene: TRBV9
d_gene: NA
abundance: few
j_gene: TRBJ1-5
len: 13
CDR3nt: TGTGCCAGCAGCGTAGACAGCTATCAGCCCCAGCATTTT
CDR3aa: CASSVDSYQPQHF

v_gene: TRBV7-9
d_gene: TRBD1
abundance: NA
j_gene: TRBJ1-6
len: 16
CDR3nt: TGTGCCAGCAGCCCGGGACAGTCTAGCTATAATTCACCCCTCCACTTT
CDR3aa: CASSPGQSSYNSPLHF

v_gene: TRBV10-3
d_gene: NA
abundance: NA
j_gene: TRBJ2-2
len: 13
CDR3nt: TGTGCCAGGATGAGGGATAGGACCGGGGAGCTGTTTTTT
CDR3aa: CARMRDRTGELFF

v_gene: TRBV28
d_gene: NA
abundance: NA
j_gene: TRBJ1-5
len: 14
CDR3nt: TGTGCCAGCAGCCCAGGGGTATCCAATCAGCCCCAGCATTTT
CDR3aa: CASSPGVSNQPQHF

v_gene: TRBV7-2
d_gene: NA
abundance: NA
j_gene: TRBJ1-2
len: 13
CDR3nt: TGTGCCAGCAGCTTAGGTCGCCGGTATGGCTACACCTTC
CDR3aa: CASSLGRRYGYTF

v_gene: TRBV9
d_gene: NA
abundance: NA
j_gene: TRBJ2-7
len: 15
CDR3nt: TGTGCCAGCAGCGTAGTCCCAGAGGCCTCCTACGAGCAGTACTTC
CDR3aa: CASSVVPEASYEQYF

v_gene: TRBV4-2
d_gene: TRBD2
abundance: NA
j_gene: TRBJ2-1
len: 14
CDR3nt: TGTGCCAGCAGCCAAGAGGCGCTAGCGGGTGAGCAGTTCTTC
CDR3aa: CASSQEALAGEQFF

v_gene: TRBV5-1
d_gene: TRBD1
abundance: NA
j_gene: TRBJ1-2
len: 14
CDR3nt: TGCGCCAGCAGCTTGGGGGGGGACAGCTATGGCTACACCTTC
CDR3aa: CASSLGGDSYGYTF

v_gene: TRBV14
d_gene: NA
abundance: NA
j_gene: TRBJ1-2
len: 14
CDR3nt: TGTGCCAGCAGGCCCGGACTGGGGAACTATGGCTACACCTTC
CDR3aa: CASRPGLGNYGYTF

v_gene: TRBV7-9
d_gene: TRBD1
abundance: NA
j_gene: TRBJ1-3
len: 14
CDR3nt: TGTGCCAGCAGGTTGGACAGGGGGGAAAACACCATATATTTT
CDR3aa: CASRLDRGENTIYF

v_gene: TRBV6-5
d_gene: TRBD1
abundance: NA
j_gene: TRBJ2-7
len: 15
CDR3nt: TGTGCCAGCACTAAACCGGGACAGGGTTTCCACGAGCAGTACTTC
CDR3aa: CASTKPGQGFHEQYF

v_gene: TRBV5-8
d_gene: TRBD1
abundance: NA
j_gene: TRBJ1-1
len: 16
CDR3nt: TGTGCCAGCAGTTTGTTTCCGAGGGGGCGCGGGACTGAAGCTTTCTTT
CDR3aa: CASSLFPRGRGTEAFF

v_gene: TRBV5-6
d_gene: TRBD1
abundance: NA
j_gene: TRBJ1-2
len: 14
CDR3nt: TGTGCCAGCAGCCCCCGGGACAGGGTCTATGGCTACACCTTC
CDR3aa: CASSPRDRVYGYTF

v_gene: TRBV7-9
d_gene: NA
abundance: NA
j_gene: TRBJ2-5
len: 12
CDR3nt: TGTGCCAGCAGCTTTCTCCAAGAGACCCAGTACTTC
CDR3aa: CASSFLQETQYF

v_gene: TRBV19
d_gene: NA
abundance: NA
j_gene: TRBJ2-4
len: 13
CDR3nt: TGTGCCAGCCATGGGCGGGCCAAGAACATTCAGTACTTC
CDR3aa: CASHGRAKNIQYF

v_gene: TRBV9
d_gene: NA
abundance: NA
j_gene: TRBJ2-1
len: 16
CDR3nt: TGTGCCAGCAGCGTAGAAAGCATTAGCTCCTACAATGAGCAGTTCTTC
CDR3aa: CASSVESISSYNEQFF

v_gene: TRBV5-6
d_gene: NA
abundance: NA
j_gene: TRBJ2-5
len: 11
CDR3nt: TGTGCCAGCAGCTCAGGAGAGACCCAGTACTTC
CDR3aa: CASSSGETQYF

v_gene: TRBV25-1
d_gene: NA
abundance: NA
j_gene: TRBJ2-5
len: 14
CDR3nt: TGTGCCAGCAGGTCCCTAAACGCGGAAGAGACCCAGTACTTC
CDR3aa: CASRSLNAEETQYF

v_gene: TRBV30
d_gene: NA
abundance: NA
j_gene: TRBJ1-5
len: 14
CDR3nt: TGTGCCTTGGCTCCGGGACTAACCAATCAGCCCCAGCATTTT
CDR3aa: CALAPGLTNQPQHF

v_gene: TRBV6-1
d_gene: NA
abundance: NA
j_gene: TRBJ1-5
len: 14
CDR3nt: TGTGCCAGCAGGGACGGCAGGGAAAATCAGCCCCAGCATTTT
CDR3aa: CASRDGRENQPQHF

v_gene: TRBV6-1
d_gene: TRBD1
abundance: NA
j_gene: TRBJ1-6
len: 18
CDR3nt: TGTGCCAGCAGTGAAGTGAACAGGGGGCGGTCGCGGAATTCACCCCTCCACTTT
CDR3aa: CASSEVNRGRSRNSPLHF

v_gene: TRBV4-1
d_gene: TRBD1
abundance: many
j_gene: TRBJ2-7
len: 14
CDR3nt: TGCGCCAGCAGCCTCTCCGGGACAGAGTACGAGCAGTACTTC
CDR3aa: CASSLSGTEYEQYF

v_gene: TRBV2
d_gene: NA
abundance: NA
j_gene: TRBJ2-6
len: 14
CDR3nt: TGTGCCAGCAGGGAGTTTAATGGGGCCAACGTCCTGACTTTC
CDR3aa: CASREFNGANVLTF

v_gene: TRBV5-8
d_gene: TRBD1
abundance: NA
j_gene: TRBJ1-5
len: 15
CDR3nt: TGTGCCAGCTCTTGGACAGGGGGTAGCAATCAGCCCCAGCATTTT
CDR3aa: CASSWTGGSNQPQHF

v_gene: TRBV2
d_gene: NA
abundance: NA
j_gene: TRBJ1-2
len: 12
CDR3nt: TGTGCCAGCAGTGAATCACAGCTAGGCTACACCTTC
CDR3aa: CASSESQLGYTF

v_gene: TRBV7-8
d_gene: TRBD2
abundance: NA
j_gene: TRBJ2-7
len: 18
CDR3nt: TGTGCCAGCAGCTTAGTTCGTTTGCGGCGGGGGAGTACCTACGAGCAGTACTTC
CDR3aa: CASSLVRLRRGSTYEQYF